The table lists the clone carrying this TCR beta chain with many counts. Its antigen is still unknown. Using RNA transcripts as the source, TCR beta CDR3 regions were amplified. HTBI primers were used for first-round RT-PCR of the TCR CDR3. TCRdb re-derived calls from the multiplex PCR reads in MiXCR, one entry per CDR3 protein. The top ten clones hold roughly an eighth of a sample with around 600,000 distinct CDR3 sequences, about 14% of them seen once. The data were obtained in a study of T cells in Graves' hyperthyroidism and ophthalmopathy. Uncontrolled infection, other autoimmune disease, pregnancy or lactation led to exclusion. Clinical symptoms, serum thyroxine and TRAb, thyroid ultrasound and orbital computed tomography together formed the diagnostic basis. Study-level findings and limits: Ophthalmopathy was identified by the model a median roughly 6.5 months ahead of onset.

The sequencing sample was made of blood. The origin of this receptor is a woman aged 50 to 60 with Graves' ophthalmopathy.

The CDR3 loop is CASSMGLAFNEQFF. The CDR3 DNA reads as TGTGCCAGCAGTATGGGACTAGCCTTTAATGAGCAGTTCTTC. The rearrangement uses TRBV7-3 and TRBJ2-1; 9 nucleotides line up with TRBD2. The germline V gene encodes CDR1 SGHTA and CDR2 FQGTGA. Losses at the gene ends were 6 bases for V and 7 bases for J; bases not matched to a gene: 7. The CDR3 is made up of 14 amino acids.